A selection of T cell receptor beta chains follows, all from one sample in a study of cytomegalovirus exposure and HLA in healthy donors. Produced via immunoSEQ multiplex PCR; TCRdb's table is partial and in-frame only. This sample yields more than 100,000 clones, of which approximately 75% are seen a single time; 4.2% belongs to the top ten. The specimen was PBMCs. These receptors all come from a man aged 50 to 59 in good health and CMV-seropositive. CDR3s include the opening cysteine and the closing phenylalanine or tryptophan. The D gene is left open where the match is weak. Only some rows state a clone size, as once, few, many or a class for expanded clones.

v_gene	j_gene	d_gene	abundance	CDR3aa	CDR3nt
TRBV7-9	TRBJ1-1	.	few	CASSFSSEDTEAFF	TGTGCCAGCAGTTTTAGTTCTGAGGACACTGAAGCTTTCTTT
TRBV7-9	TRBJ1-2	TRBD1	.	CASSPHPGQGAYGYTF	TGTGCCAGCAGCCCTCATCCGGGACAGGGGGCCTATGGCTACACCTTC
TRBV7-9	TRBJ2-7	.	.	CASSLGRLVPAYEQYF	TGTGCCAGCAGCTTAGGCCGACTAGTCCCAGCCTACGAGCAGTACTTT
TRBV7-8	TRBJ2-1	.	.	CASSLVGLFNEQFF	TGTGCCAGCAGCTTAGTAGGACTATTCAATGAGCAGTTCTTC
TRBV5-1	TRBJ2-7	TRBD1	.	CASSLEGQGTYEQYF	TGCGCCAGCAGCTTGGAGGGACAGGGCACCTACGAGCAGTACTTC
TRBV2	TRBJ2-7	TRBD2	.	CASSEVGVAGVKQYF	TGTGCCAGCAGTGAAGTGGGGGTAGCGGGGGTCAAGCAGTACTTC
TRBV5-6	TRBJ1-4	.	.	CASSFSTGGNEKLFF	TGTGCCAGCAGCTTTTCGACAGGAGGTAATGAAAAACTGTTTTTT
TRBV27	TRBJ2-7	TRBD1	.	CASSLSQGAGSYEQYF	TGTGCCAGCAGTTTATCGCAGGGGGCGGGCTCCTACGAGCAGTACTTC
TRBV15	TRBJ2-1	TRBD2	.	CATSRGLAGRYNEQFF	TGTGCCACCAGCAGGGGACTAGCGGGACGGTACAATGAGCAGTTCTTC
TRBV27	TRBJ2-7	TRBD2	.	CASSSPREGLYEQYF	TGTGCCAGCAGTTCCCCGAGGGAGGGTCTGTACGAGCAGTACTTC
TRBV19	TRBJ2-1	.	few	CASSIENSNAYNEQFF	TGTGCCAGTAGTATAGAGAACAGCAACGCCTACAATGAGCAGTTCTTC
TRBV15	TRBJ2-1	.	.	CATSAPWGDNEQFF	TGTGCCACCAGCGCCCCTTGGGGGGACAATGAGCAGTTCTTC
TRBV5-6	TRBJ1-2	TRBD1	.	CASSTGTGDGYTF	TGTGCCAGCAGCACAGGGACAGGGGATGGCTACACCTTC
TRBV5-1	TRBJ2-1	TRBD2	.	CASSLPLAGSYNEQFF	TGCGCCAGCAGCCTCCCCCTAGCGGGGAGCTACAATGAGCAGTTCTTC
TRBV7-9	TRBJ1-2	.	.	CASSLARADFYGYTF	TGTGCCAGCAGCTTAGCGAGGGCAGACTTCTATGGCTACACCTTC
TRBV7-9	TRBJ2-1	TRBD2	.	CASSSGTSGNNEQFF	TGTGCCAGCAGCTCCGGGACTAGCGGGAACAATGAGCAGTTCTTC